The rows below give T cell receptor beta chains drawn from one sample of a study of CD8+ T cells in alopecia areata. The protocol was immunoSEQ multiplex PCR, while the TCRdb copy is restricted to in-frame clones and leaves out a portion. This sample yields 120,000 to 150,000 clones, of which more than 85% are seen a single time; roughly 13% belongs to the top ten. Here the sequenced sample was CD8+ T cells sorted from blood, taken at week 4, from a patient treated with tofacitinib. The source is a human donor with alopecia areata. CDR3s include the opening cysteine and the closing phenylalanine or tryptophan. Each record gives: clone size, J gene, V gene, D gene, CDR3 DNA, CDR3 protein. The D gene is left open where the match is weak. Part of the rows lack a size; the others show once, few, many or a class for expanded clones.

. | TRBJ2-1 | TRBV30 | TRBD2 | TGTGCCTGCTTGGGAGGGCACTTTAACAATGAGCAGTTCTTC | CACLGGHFNNEQFF
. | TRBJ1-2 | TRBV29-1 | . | TGCAGCGTTGTAGCGAACTGGGGAGGCTACACCTTC | CSVVANWGGYTF
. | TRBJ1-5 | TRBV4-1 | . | TGCGCCAGCAGCCAAAATCGAGGGGATCAGCCCCAGCATTTT | CASSQNRGDQPQHF
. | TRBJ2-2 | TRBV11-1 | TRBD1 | TGTGCCAGCAGCACAGGGGGCTCCGGGGAGCTGTTTTTT | CASSTGGSGELFF
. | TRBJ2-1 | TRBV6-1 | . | TGTGCCAGCAGTGAATTGGCAGGGGGACTAGTATCTGATGAGCAGTTCTTC | CASSELAGGLVSDEQFF
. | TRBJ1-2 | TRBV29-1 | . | TGCAGTGGACGGTCTGACTATGGCTACACCTTC | CSGRSDYGYTF
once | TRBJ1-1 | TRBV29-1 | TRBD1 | TGCAGCGTTGAAGGGACAGGGCCTGAAGCTTTCTTT | CSVEGTGPEAFF
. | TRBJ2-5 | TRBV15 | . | TGTGCCACCAGCAGAGGAGAGGGCGGAGAGACCCAGTACTTC | CATSRGEGGETQYF
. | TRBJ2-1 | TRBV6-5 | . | TGTGCCAGCAGTTACTCATCGGGGGTGCAGTTCTTC | CASSYSSGVQFF
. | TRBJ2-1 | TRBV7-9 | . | TGTGCCAGCAGCATCAGTTCGGGGAATGAGCAGTTCTTC | CASSISSGNEQFF
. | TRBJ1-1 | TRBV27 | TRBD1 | TGTGCCAGCAGTTTGGCAGGGGGCGGAGGGTACACTGAAGCTTTCTTT | CASSLAGGGGYTEAFF
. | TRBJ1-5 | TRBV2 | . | TGTGCCAGCAGAGAGGGCCAAGGCAATCAGCCCCAGCATTTT | CASREGQGNQPQHF
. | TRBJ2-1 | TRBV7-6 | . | TGTGCCAGCAGCTTTCCTGCGTCAGGGTCCAGCTCCTACAATGAGCAGTTCTTC | CASSFPASGSSSYNEQFF
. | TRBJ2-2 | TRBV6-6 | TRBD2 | TGTGCCACCGAGACTAGCGGGAGTGGGGTCGGGGAGCTGTTTTTT | CATETSGSGVGELFF
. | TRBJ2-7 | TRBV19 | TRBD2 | TGTGCCACCCAGGACCTCAGCGGGGGTCCCTACGAGCAGTACTTC | CATQDLSGGPYEQYF
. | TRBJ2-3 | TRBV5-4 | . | TGTGCCAGCAGCTTGGGAGCAGTTGTGAACACAGATACGCAGTATTTT | CASSLGAVVNTDTQYF